What follows are 3 T cell receptor beta chains derived from one specimen sequenced in a study of neurological immune-mediated disorders. Time point described: longitudinal time-point 1 (baseline). A single record per CDR3 protein comes from TCRdb applying MiXCR to the 5' RACE reads. The sample has some 77,000 distinct CDR3 sequences; roughly 13% are singletons. The sequenced sample consisted of PBMCs. The receptor source for this set is a female donor with HTLV-1-associated myelopathy (HAM/TSP).

This clonotype was counted ten times or more. The chain uses TRBV6-5 and TRBJ1-3; TRBD1 might be the D (6 bases). This CDR3 has 13 amino acids. The V and J ends lost 6 bases and 4 bases respectively, with 10 bases between them. CDR1 MNHEY and CDR2 SVGAGI come from the germline V gene. The CDR3 reads CASSTGKGNTIYF. The CDR3 coding sequence is TGTGCCAGCAGCACAGGGAAGGGAAACACCATATATTTT.

In its sample, this clonotype was seen many times. The chain joins TRBV6-5 to TRBJ2-7; TRBD1 agrees at 9 bases. CDR1 MNHEY and CDR2 SVGAGI come from the germline V gene. The CDR3 totals 15 residues. V trimming: 6 bases; J trimming: 4 bases; junction bases outside the gene matches: 10. The CDR3 loop is CASRPTGTGKYEQYF. CDR3 DNA sequence: TGTGCCAGCAGACCAACCGGGACAGGGAAGTACGAGCAGTACTTC.

This clonotype was counted ten times or more. The CDR3 coding sequence is TGCAGCGCTTGGGACACGACCTACGAGCAGTACTTC. It encodes CSAWDTTYEQYF. V and J are TRBV29-1 and TRBJ2-7, with D perhaps matching TRBD1 (6 bases). V was shortened by 7 bases and J by 2 bases, with 12 bases between the two germline ends. The germline gives CDR1 SQVTM, CDR2 ANQGSEA. The CDR3 has 12 amino acids.